The source of this TCR beta chain is a study of blood T cell repertoires in COVID-19. In the study overall: The cDNA or gDNA used as material had been derived from T cells, B-cell-depleted T cells, or PBMCs.

Authors' processing steps: Estimated nucleated cell counts came from reference gene primer amplification. Sequencing was performed with immunoSEQ multiplex PCR; in TCRdb, only in-frame clones are kept and a portion is missing. Clone size and V and J calls were adopted from that table, with D and trimming inferred from the DNA. Found here are 250,000 or so clones, 84% of them singletons; the top ten hold 1.5%. The CDR3 covers 15 residues. V lost 3 bases, J lost 4 bases, and 15 bases lay in between. CDR1 and CDR2 from the germline V gene are MNHNY and SVGAGI (reference sequence). The source material was peripheral blood. The TCR originated in a woman aged 40 to 55 who had recovered from COVID-19. V and J are TRBV6-6 and TRBJ1-2; possible D gene TRBD1, 5 bases. CDR3 amino acids: CASSYDPGGFYGYTF. As DNA, the CDR3 is TGTGCCAGCAGTTATGATCCGGGGGGGTTCTATGGCTACACCTTC.